This T cell receptor (beta chain) came from a study of blood T cell repertoires in COVID-19. Study-wide context: Researchers got acute and convalescent COVID-19 samples from the United States, Italy and Spain. T cells, B-cell-depleted T cells, or PBMCs provided the cDNA or gDNA that served as material.

Unmatched junction bases numbered 15, after V lost 1 base and J lost 0 bases. The CDR3 consists of 20 residues. Germline V gene data show CDR1 as SGHVS and CDR2 as FQNEAQ. This clone was seen a handful of times. As processed by the authors: For nucleated cells, counts were estimated from reference gene primer amplification. The assay was immunoSEQ multiplex PCR, and TCRdb's table has in-frame clones only and misses some. The D gene and trimming were derived from the DNA, and the V and J assignments and clone size from that table. The profile shows about 70,000 clones, roughly 84% of them singletons. Sequencing was performed on peripheral blood. The clonotype comes from a woman aged 18-29 years with acute or convalescent COVID-19. The J gene is TRBJ1-1, the V gene TRBV7-8; 9 nucleotides agree with TRBD1. The DNA of the CDR3 is TGTGCCAGCAGCTTAGTGGGTATTTGGGACAGGGCGTCCATGAACACTGAAGCTTTCTTT. Translated: CASSLVGIWDRASMNTEAFF.